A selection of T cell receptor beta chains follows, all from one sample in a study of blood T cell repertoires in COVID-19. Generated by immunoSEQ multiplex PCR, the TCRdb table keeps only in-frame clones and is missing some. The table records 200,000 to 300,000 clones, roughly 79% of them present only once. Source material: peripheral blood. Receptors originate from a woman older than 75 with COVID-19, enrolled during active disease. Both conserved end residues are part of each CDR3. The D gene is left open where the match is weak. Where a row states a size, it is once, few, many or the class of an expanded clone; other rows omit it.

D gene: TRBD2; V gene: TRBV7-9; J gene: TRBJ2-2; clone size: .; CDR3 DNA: TGTGCCAGCAGTAGAGTCTCTAGCGGGAGTACCGGGGAGCTGTTTTTT; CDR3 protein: CASSRVSSGSTGELFF
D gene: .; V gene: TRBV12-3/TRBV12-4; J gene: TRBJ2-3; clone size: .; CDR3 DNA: TGTGCCAGCAGTCCCGGGGGTACGCAGTATTTT; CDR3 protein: CASSPGGTQYF
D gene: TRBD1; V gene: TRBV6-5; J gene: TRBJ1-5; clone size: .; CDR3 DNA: TGTGCCAGCAGGACGGGACAGGGAAACAATCAGCCCCAGCATTTT; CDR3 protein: CASRTGQGNNQPQHF
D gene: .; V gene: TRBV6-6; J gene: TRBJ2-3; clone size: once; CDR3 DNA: TGTGCCAGCAGTTACCAGCGAGATACGCAGTATTTT; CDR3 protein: CASSYQRDTQYF
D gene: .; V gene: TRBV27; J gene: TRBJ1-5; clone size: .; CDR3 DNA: TGTGCCAGCAGACCGACTCGGACAGCTAATCAGCCCCAGCATTTT; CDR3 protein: CASRPTRTANQPQHF
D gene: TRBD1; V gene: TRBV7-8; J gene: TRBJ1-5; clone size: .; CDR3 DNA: TGTGCCAGCAGCCCCCGGGACAGGAGCAATCAGCCCCAGCATTTT; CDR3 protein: CASSPRDRSNQPQHF
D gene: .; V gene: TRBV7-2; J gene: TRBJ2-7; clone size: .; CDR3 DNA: TGTGCCAGCAGCCCGAGTTTGGTGAAAACCTACGAGCAGTACTTC; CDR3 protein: CASSPSLVKTYEQYF
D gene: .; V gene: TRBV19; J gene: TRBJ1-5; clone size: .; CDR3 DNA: TGTGCCAGTAGTATAGGCAGTCTTAGCAATCAGCCCCAGCATTTT; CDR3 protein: CASSIGSLSNQPQHF
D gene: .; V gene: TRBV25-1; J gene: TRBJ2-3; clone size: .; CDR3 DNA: TGTGCCAGCAGTGAATCTGGCGGGCCCACAGATACGCAGTATTTT; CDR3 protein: CASSESGGPTDTQYF
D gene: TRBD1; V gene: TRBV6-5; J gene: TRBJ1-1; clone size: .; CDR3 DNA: TGTGCCAGCAGTTCGGACAGGGCTGGTTGGACTGAAGCTTTCTTT; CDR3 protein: CASSSDRAGWTEAFF
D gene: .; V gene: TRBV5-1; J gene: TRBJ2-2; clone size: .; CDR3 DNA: TGCGCCAGCAGCTACGGACAGCCCGGGTCCCCTACCGGGGAGCTGTTTTTT; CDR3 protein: CASSYGQPGSPTGELFF
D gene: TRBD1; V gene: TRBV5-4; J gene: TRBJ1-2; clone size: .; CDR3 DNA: TGTGCCAGCAGCTTACCGGGGGGACAGGGGGTATATGGCTACACCTTC; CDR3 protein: CASSLPGGQGVYGYTF
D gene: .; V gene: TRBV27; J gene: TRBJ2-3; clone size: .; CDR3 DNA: TGTGCCAGCAGTTTAGGGCTACCGAGCACAGATACGCAGTATTTT; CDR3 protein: CASSLGLPSTDTQYF
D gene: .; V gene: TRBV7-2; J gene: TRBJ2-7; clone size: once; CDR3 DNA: TGTGCCAGCAGCCAAACTAGGGTGGGTGAGCAGTACTTC; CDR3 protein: CASSQTRVGEQYF
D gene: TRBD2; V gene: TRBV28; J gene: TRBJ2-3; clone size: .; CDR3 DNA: TGTGCCATCCAGCCTATGACTAGCGGGAGTAGGGATACGCAGTATTTT; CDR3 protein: CAIQPMTSGSRDTQYF
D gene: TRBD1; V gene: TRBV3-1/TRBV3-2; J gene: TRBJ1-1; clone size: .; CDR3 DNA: TGTGCCACACACCCCTCCGGGACAGGGAACACTGAAGCTTTCTTT; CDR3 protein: CATHPSGTGNTEAFF
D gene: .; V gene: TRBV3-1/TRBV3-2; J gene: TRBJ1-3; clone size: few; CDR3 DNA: TGTGCCAGCAGCCGTGAGGGATTAGGAAACACCATATATTTT; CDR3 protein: CASSREGLGNTIYF
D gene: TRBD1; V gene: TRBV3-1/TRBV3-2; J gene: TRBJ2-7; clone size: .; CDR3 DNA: TGTGCCAGCAGCCAAGCCCGGGACAGGGCCTACGAGCAGTACTTC; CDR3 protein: CASSQARDRAYEQYF
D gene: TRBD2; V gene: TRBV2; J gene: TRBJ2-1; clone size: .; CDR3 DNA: TGTGCCAGCAACCCTGGGTGGGGGACTAGCGGATACAATGAGCAGTTCTTC; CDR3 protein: CASNPGWGTSGYNEQFF
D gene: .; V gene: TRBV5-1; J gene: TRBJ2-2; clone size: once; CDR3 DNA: TGCGCCAGCAGCTTGGCAGTGGGAGTTTTCGGGGAGCTGTTTTTT; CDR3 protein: CASSLAVGVFGELFF
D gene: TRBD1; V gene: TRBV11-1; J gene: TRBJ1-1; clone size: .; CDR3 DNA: TGTGCCAGCAGCTTCGACAGGGAGACTGAAGCTTTCTTT; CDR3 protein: CASSFDRETEAFF
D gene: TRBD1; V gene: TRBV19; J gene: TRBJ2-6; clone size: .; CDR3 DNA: TGTGCCAGTAGTGCTACAGGGGCTGGGGCCAACGTCCTGACTTTC; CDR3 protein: CASSATGAGANVLTF
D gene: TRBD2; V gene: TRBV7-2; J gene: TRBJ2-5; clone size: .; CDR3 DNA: TGTGCCAGCAGCTTACAGGGACTAGCGGGAGAGACCCAGTACTTC; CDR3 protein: CASSLQGLAGETQYF
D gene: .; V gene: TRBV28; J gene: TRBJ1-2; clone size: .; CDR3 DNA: TGTGCCAGCAGTGGCTTCTATGGCTACACCTTC; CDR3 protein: CASSGFYGYTF
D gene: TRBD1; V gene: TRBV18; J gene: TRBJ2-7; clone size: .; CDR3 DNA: TGTGCCAGCTCACCACCGGACTTAGGGGGCTTCGAGCAGTACTTC; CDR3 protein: CASSPPDLGGFEQYF
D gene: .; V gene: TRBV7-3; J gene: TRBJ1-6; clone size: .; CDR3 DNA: TGTGCCAGCAGCCCTGGGAGAAATTCACCCCTCCACTTT; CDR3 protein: CASSPGRNSPLHF
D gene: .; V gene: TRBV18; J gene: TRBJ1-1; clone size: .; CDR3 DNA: TGTGCCAGCTCACCACCGTTTCAATCTGAAGCTTTCTTT; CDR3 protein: CASSPPFQSEAFF
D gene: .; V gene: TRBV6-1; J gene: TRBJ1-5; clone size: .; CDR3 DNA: TGTGCCAGCAGTGAACCTACAGGCTATAGCAATCAGCCCCAGCATTTT; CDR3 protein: CASSEPTGYSNQPQHF
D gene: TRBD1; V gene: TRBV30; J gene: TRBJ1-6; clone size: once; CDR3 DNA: TGTGCCTGGAGAGCCCCCGACAGGGCAAATTCACCCCTCCACTTT; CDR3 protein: CAWRAPDRANSPLHF
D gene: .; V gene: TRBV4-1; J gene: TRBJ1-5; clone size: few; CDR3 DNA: TGCGCCAGCAGCCAAGAGGCATATCAGCCCCAGCATTTT; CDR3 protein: CASSQEAYQPQHF
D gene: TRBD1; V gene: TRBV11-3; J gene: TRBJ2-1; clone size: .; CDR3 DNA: TGTGCCAGCAGCCCCGGGACAGGGGGTCATGAGCAGTTCTTC; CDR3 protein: CASSPGTGGHEQFF
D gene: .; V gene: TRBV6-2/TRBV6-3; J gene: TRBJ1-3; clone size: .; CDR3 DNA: TGTGCCAGCAGTTACCGTAGCTCTGGAAACACCATATATTTT; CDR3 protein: CASSYRSSGNTIYF
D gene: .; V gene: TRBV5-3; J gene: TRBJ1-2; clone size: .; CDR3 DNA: TGTGCCAGAAGCACGGACCCGGGACAATACAACTATGGCTACACCTTC; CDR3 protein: CARSTDPGQYNYGYTF
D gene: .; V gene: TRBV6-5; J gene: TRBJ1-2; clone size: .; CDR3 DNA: TGTGCCAGCAGTCAGGGGTATGGCTACACCTTC; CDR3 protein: CASSQGYGYTF
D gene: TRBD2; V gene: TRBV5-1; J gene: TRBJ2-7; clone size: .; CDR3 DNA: TGCGCCAGCAGTCCCGGGACTAGCGGTCTCGAGCAGTACTTC; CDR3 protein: CASSPGTSGLEQYF
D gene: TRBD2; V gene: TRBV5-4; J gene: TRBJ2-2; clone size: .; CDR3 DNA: TGTGCCAGCAGCTTGGTACGGGGGGCCGGGGAGCTGTTTTTT; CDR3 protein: CASSLVRGAGELFF
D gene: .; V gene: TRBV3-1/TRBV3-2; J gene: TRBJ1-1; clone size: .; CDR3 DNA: TGTGCCAGCAGCCTCCGCCGGGGGTCGAACACTGAAGCTTTCTTT; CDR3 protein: CASSLRRGSNTEAFF
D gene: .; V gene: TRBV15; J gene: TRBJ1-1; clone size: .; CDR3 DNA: TGTGCCACCAGCAGATCCGCGAAGAACACTGAAGCTTTCTTT; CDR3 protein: CATSRSAKNTEAFF
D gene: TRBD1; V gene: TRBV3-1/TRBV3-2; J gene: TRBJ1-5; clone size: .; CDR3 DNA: TGTGCCAGCAGCCAAGTAGCCCAGACAGGGTACAATCAGCCCCAGCATTTT; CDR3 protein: CASSQVAQTGYNQPQHF
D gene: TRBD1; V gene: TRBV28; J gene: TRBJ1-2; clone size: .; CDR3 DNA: TGTGCCAGCAGTTCACCCGCGCGACAGGGACACTATGGCTACACCTTC; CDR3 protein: CASSSPARQGHYGYTF
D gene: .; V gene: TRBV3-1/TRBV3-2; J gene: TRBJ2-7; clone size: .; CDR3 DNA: TGTGCCAGCAGCCAGGGGGGCTACGAGCAGTACTTC; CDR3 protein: CASSQGGYEQYF
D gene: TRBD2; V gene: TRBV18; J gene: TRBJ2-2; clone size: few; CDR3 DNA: TGTGCCAGCTCACAGCGGGAGGACACCGGGGAGCTGTTTTTT; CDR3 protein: CASSQREDTGELFF
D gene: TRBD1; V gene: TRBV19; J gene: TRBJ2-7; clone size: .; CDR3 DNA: TGTGCCAGTAGTATACGGGACAGGGGTCACGACGAGCAGTACTTC; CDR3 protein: CASSIRDRGHDEQYF
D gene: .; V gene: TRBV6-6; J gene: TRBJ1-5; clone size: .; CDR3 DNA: TGTGCCAGCAGGGAGGGGGGGGTCAATCAGCCCCAGCATTTT; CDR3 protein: CASREGGVNQPQHF